This entry lists 23 T cell receptor beta chains sequenced from one sample in a study of relationships among human T cell subsets. Semiquantitative ARM-PCR amplified T cell receptor alpha and beta CDR3 regions from mRNA. In ARM-PCR, communal superprimers followed tagged nested gene-specific primers for exponential amplification. Each CDR3 protein gets one entry after TCRdb re-called the multiplex PCR reads with MiXCR. The sample yields roughly 13,000 distinct CDR3 sequences, roughly 65% seen once. Bead selections for CD25, CD56 and CD294 left a flow-through collected as Th1 cells. Sequencing was performed on CD4+ Th1 cells sorted from blood. All receptors come from a man in his forties in good health.

The V call is TRBV6-6, the J call TRBJ2-3, with 9 bases identical to TRBD1. Looked up from germline, CDR1 is MNHNY and CDR2 is SVGAGI (reference sequence). V was pared by 6 bases and J by 1 base, with 2 bases of the junction left unmatched. The CDR3 covers 14 residues. The CDR3 nucleotides are TGTGCCAGCAGCCGACAGGGGGGCACAGATACGCAGTATTTT. Translated: CASSRQGGTDTQYF.

V and J are TRBV18 and TRBJ2-7; TRBD1 is a possible D gene (7 bases). This CDR3 spans 14 amino acids. Germline lookup yields CDR1 KGHSH and CDR2 LQKENI. Trimming removed 6 bases at V and 2 bases at J, with 14 bases between. CDR3 coding DNA: TGTGCCAGCTCCCAGGGGGGCCCTACCTACGAGCAGTACTTC. This translates into CASSQGGPTYEQYF.

The chain has TRBV28 and TRBJ2-3; 9 positions match TRBD1. Trimming at V came to 6 bases and at J to 4 bases, leaving 5 bases not matched to a gene. This CDR3 spans 14 amino acids. Germline CDR1 MDHEN, CDR2 SYDVKM. The CDR3 nucleotides are TGTGCCAGCAGACAGGGGGCGGGGGCAGATACGCAGTATTTT. Translation gives CASRQGAGADTQYF.

V is TRBV14 and J is TRBJ2-3; the match to TRBD2 covers 9 bases. Unmatched junction bases numbered 4, after V lost 4 bases and J lost 2 bases. From germline, CDR1 is SGHDN and CDR2 FVKESK. This CDR3 has 15 residues. CDR3 in DNA: TGTGCCAGCAGCCTCCTAGCGGGACCCACAGATACGCAGTATTTT. This sequence encodes CASSLLAGPTDTQYF.

The chain couples TRBV29-1 to TRBJ2-1, with D possibly TRBD2 on 5 matching bases. V was cut by 8 bases and J by 6 bases, with 20 bases left in between. The CDR3 has 14 amino acids. CDR1 and CDR2 from the germline V gene are SQVTM and ANQGSEA. The CDR3: CSSLPGKRVNEQFF. The CDR3 nucleotides read TGCAGCAGTCTCCCGGGAAAAAGAGTCAATGAGCAGTTCTTC.

The chain uses TRBV29-1 and TRBJ2-7; D is unresolved. This CDR3 comprises 11 residues. Looked up from germline, CDR1 is SQVTM and CDR2 is ANQGSEA. V was clipped by 7 bases and J by 2 bases, with 9 bases between them. This chain's CDR3 is CSATTTYEQYF. The CDR3, as DNA: TGCAGCGCTACCACGACCTACGAGCAGTACTTC.

The chain joins TRBV20-1 to TRBJ1-5, with D possibly matching TRBD1 (5 bases). With 6 bases removed from V and 6 bases from J, the gap between germline ends came to 24 bases. CDR3 length: 16 residues. Germline V gives CDR1 DFQATT, CDR2 SNEGSKA (reference sequence). As DNA, the CDR3 is TGCAGTGCCGAAAACTCGGCCTCCAGGGCAATTCAGCCCCAGCATTTT. Translation gives CSAENSASRAIQPQHF.

As for this clonotype: A junction end diverges from the germline sequence, so it may reflect a read error. V usage is TRBV7-9 and J usage is TRBJ1-1; D is uncertain. This CDR3 comprises 15 residues. Per the germline V gene, CDR1 is SEHNR and CDR2 is FQNEAQ (reference sequence). Written as DNA, the CDR3 is TGTGCCAGCAGCTTAGATGACATTCCGAACACTGAGGCTTTCTTT. This translates into CASSLDDIPNTEAFF.

In its sample, this clonotype ranks as medium-sized. This chain connects TRBV11-2 to TRBJ2-1, with D perhaps matching TRBD2 (5 bases). The CDR3 totals 15 residues. The V gene's germline CDR1 is SGHAT and CDR2 FQNNGV. V lost 2 bases to trimming and J lost 7 bases, with 15 bases between them. The CDR3 region is CASSLREAAGNEQFF. The CDR3, as DNA: TGTGCCAGCAGCTTACGGGAAGCGGCTGGTAATGAGCAGTTCTTC.

In this sample, this clonotype turned up a few times. The chain employs TRBV11-3 and TRBJ1-6; D gene ambiguous. CDR1 is SGHNT, CDR2 YENEEA, per germline. Trimming cost V 5 bases and J 6 bases, with 11 bases left between them. The CDR3 has 14 residues. CDR3 DNA: TGTGCCAGCAGCCCACTGGGAATTAATTCACCCCTCCACTTT. This translates into CASSPLGINSPLHF.

This clonotype has only one observation. The gene calls are TRBV29-1 and TRBJ2-5; D is tentatively TRBD1 or TRBD2 (5 bases each). CDR1 and CDR2 (germline): SQVTM, ANQGSEA. This CDR3 comprises 12 residues. The V end was cut by 7 bases, the J end by 6 bases, with 15 bases between. CDR3 sequence reads: CSAEGPVKTQYF. DNA of the CDR3: TGCAGCGCCGAGGGACCTGTGAAGACCCAGTACTTC. The whole variable domain, filled in from reference TRBV29-1 and TRBJ2-5, reads SAVISQKPSRDICQRGTSLTIQCQVDSQVTMMFWYRQQPGQSLTLIATANQGSEATYESGFVIDKFPISRPNLTFSTLTVSNMSPEDSSIYLCSAEGPVKTQYFGPGTRLLVL.

The chain uses TRBV19 and TRBJ2-1; 8 bases match TRBD2. V lost 3 bases, J lost 8 bases, and 6 bases stayed unmatched. The length of the CDR3 is 14 residues. In germline, CDR1 is LNHDA, CDR2 SQIVND (reference sequence). CDR3 protein: CASSMGLAGHEQFF. The CDR3 DNA reads as TGTGCCAGTAGTATGGGATTAGCGGGGCATGAGCAGTTCTTC.

The chain links TRBV20-1 to TRBJ2-1; weak D call: TRBD1 (5 bases). CDR3 length: 15 amino acids. Trimming took off 2 bases at V and 0 bases at J, with 11 bases between the two ends. From germline, CDR1 is DFQATT and CDR2 SNEGSKA (reference sequence). CDR3 protein: CSARSDRSSYNEQFF. The CDR3 DNA is TGCAGTGCTAGAAGTGACAGAAGCTCCTACAATGAGCAGTTCTTC.

J is TRBJ1-1 and V is TRBV28; the D is unclear. Looked up from germline, CDR1 is MDHEN and CDR2 is SYDVKM. CDR3 length equals 12 residues. V gave up 5 bases and J gave up 4 bases, with 8 bases separating them. CDR3 region: CASSTSLTEAFF. In DNA, the CDR3 is TGTGCCAGCAGTACATCTCTCACTGAAGCTTTCTTT.

The chain recombines TRBV6-6 with TRBJ2-7; D is unresolved. The length of the CDR3 is 13 residues. Germline assignment: CDR1 MNHNY and CDR2 SVGAGI (reference sequence). V lost 4 bases and J 7 bases, leaving 14 bases between the germline ends. The CDR3 DNA reads as TGTGCCAGCAGTTCCTCACCTCTTCGGGAGCAGTACTTC. Translated, it gives CASSSSPLREQYF.

This chain joins TRBV11-2 and TRBJ2-3; D is possibly TRBD2 (6 bases). Germline assignment: CDR1 SGHAT and CDR2 FQNNGV. The CDR3 totals 15 residues. V was trimmed by 5 bases and J by 5 bases, leaving 17 bases between them. The CDR3 sequence: CASSPRLAGGDTQYF. The CDR3 nucleotides are TGTGCCAGCAGCCCCCGATTAGCCGGGGGAGATACGCAGTATTTT.

J is TRBJ2-1 and V is TRBV11-2; 7 bases map to TRBD2. The V gene end was trimmed by 5 bases and the J gene end by 2 bases; junction bases not matched to a gene: 6. This CDR3 is 15 amino acids long. Germline loops: CDR1 SGHAT, CDR2 FQNNGV. The CDR3 DNA reads TGTGCCAGCAGCCTTGGACTAGGAGCCTACAATGAGCAGTTCTTC. This codes for CASSLGLGAYNEQFF. The variable domain in full, completed from reference TRBV11-2 and TRBJ2-1, reads EAGVAQSPRYKIIEKRQSVAFWCNPISGHATLYWYQQILGQGPKLLIQFQNNGVVDDSQLPKDRFSAERLKGVDSTLKIQPAKLEDSAVYLCASSLGLGAYNEQFFGPGTRLTVL.

This clonotype was detected only once. In DNA form, the CDR3 reads TGCAGTGCTAGAGAAGGGACAGGGGGGAACACTGAAGCTTTCTTT. Amino acid sequence: CSAREGTGGNTEAFF. This sequence joins TRBV20-1 and TRBJ1-1; TRBD1 agrees at 11 bases. Germline assignment: CDR1 DFQATT and CDR2 SNEGSKA (reference sequence). The CDR3 has 15 residues. Trimming at V came to 0 bases and at J to 1 base, leaving 1 base not matched to a gene.

V usage is TRBV6-1 and J usage is TRBJ1-5; D unclear. CDR1 is MNHNS and CDR2 is SASEGT in the germline V gene. The CDR3 sequence is 13 residues long. The V gene lost 7 bases and the J gene lost 3 bases, with 10 bases spanning the gap. CDR3 amino acids: CASTRGNNQPQHF. Written as DNA, the CDR3 is TGTGCCAGCACGCGCGGCAACAATCAGCCCCAGCATTTT.

This clonotype showed up just a few times. The rearrangement joins TRBV27 to TRBJ2-5, with 8 nucleotides matching TRBD1. Trimming took 7 bases from V and 1 from J; bases not matched to a gene: 5. The germline V gene encodes CDR1 MNHEY and CDR2 SMNVEV (reference sequence). This CDR3 is built from 14 residues. CDR3 protein: CASKAGGAQETQYF. CDR3 sequence (DNA): TGTGCCAGCAAGGCAGGGGGCGCCCAAGAGACCCAGTACTTC.

This chain links TRBV12-3 or TRBV12-4 with TRBJ2-5; no clear D. CDR3 size: 13 residues. The V end was cut by 3 bases, the J end by 5 bases, with 10 bases between. The CDR3 spells CASSFRSRETQYF. CDR3 in DNA: TGTGCCAGCAGTTTCAGGAGTCGCGAGACCCAGTACTTC.

Relative to its sample, this clonotype is medium-sized. V is TRBV27 and J is TRBJ2-1; D possibly corresponds to TRBD1 (5 bases). Germline CDR1 reads MNHEY; CDR2 reads SMNVEV (reference sequence). The CDR3 has 13 residues. Trimming shortened V by 0 bases and J by 12 bases, and 12 bases separated the two germline ends. The CDR3 coding sequence is TGTGCCAGCAGTTTATCTTTCCGAACAGGGCAGTTCTTC. It yields the protein CASSLSFRTGQFF.

The chain joins TRBV27 to TRBJ2-1; no reliable D call. V was pared by 3 bases and J by 8 bases, with 14 bases between. This CDR3 comprises 14 residues. Germline assignment: CDR1 MNHEY and CDR2 SMNVEV (reference sequence). The CDR3 DNA is TGTGCCAGCAGTTTCCTAGGGCCGCCTGATGAGCAGTTCTTC. Its protein product is CASSFLGPPDEQFF.